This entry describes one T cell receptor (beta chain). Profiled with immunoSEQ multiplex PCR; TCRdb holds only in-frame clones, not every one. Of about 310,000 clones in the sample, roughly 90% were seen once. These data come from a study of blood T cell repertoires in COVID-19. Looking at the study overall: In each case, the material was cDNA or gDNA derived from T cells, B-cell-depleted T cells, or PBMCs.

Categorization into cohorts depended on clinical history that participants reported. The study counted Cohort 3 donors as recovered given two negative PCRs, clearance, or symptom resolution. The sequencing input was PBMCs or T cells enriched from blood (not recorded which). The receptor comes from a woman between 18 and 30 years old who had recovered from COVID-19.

The DNA for the CDR3 is TGTGCCAGCATACAGGACATTAATGAAAAACTGTTTTTT. Translated: CASIQDINEKLFF. The chain employs TRBV2 and TRBJ1-4, with D perhaps matching TRBD1 (5 bases). Germline lookup yields CDR1 SNHLY and CDR2 FYNNEI. V was pared by 7 bases and J by 4 bases, with 10 bases between. This CDR3 has 13 residues.